Below are 3 T cell receptor beta chains sequenced from a single sample in a study of T cells expressing NK-cell markers. TCRdb processed the 5' RACE reads again and assigns one entry to each CDR3 protein, with no DNA. There are 400,000 or so distinct CDR3 sequences in the sample, with about 10% held by the top ten. The source material was blood T cells: a sorted CD56 or NKG2C T cell subset, CD4+ or CD8+ T cells, or bulk PBMC T cells (not recorded which). These receptors were taken from a woman in her fifties or sixties in good health.

V is TRBV5-6 and J is TRBJ2-3; TCRdb selects TRBD1, and the lack of DNA leaves this call unchecked. The CDR3 spans 15 residues. Germline CDR1 is SGHDT and CDR2 is YYEEEE. This CDR3 is CASSPPPFSTDTQYF.

This chain links TRBV24-1 with TRBJ1-1. In germline, CDR1 is KGHDR, CDR2 SFDVKD. The CDR3 extends over 11 amino acids. CDR3 amino acids: CATSHTTEAFF.

The gene calls are TRBV11-2 and TRBJ1-1. This CDR3 spans 14 amino acids. The germline CDR1 and CDR2 sequences are SGHAT and FQNNGV. CDR3 amino acids: CASSLRRQNTEAFF.